Below, 21 T cell receptor beta chains from the same sample are listed, as sequenced in a study of tumor-infiltrating lymphocytes in primary liver carcinoma (dated by TCRdb to about 2017). Total RNA and DNA were co-extracted from around 20-30 mg of bulk tissue with the AllPrep DNA/RNA mini kit, without cell sorting. The sequencer listed for this sample is Illumina HiSeq 2500. Starting from approximately 460 ng total RNA, TCRbeta-specific cDNA was produced by reverse transcription with a constant-region primer and ProtoScript II reverse transcriptase. Construction of the TCRbeta libraries relied on three nested rounds of multiplex PCR, following a slightly modified ARM-PCR procedure. Each of the first two PCR rounds ran for about 10 cycles and used multiplex TRBV1-TRBV30 forward primers together with a Cbeta reverse primer. TCRdb reran the public reads through fastp at Q25 and MiXCR, keeping productive beta chains. Rows matching on CDR3 protein sequence are summarized as one entry with the most common DNA and genes. In all, the sample holds 40,000 to 45,000 distinct CDR3 sequences, and around 70% of those were seen once. The top ten clones comprise under 20% of the sample.

The sequenced sample was liver tumor tissue from sampling region 2. The sample's cell subset or site label, decoded: tumor region T2, inferior pole. The receptors originated from a man aged 40-55 years with primary liver carcinoma and hepatitis B virus infection.

On this clonotype: One end of the junction fails to match germline, which may point to a read error. The genes are TRBV5-1 and TRBJ2-1, with TRBD2 as a possible D gene (5 bases). CDR3 size: 17 residues. Germline lookup yields CDR1 SGHRS and CDR2 YFSETQ. The CDR3 DNA follows: TGCACCAGCAGCTCCCAATCTAGCCGGGGATCCTACAATGAGCAGTTCTTC. This encodes CTSSSQSSRGSYNEQFF.

Notes on this clonotype: Germline is not matched at one junction end, which may reflect a read error. The chain carries TRBV6-6 and TRBJ2-7; D possibly corresponds to TRBD2 (6 bases). This CDR3 is built from 12 residues. From germline, CDR1 is MNHNY and CDR2 SVGAGI (reference sequence). The CDR3 region has the DNA TGCGCCAGCAACCCCGGAGCGGGCGAGCAGTACTTC. This encodes CASNPGAGEQYF.

Turning to this clonotype: This CDR3 fails to terminate in the conserved phenylalanine or tryptophan, so it likely reflects a read error. The J gene is TRBJ2-1, the V gene TRBV11-3; D gene unclear. This CDR3 has 12 amino acids. Germline V gene lookup returns CDR1 SGHNT and CDR2 YENEEA. CDR3 sequence (DNA): TGTGCCAGCAGCTTGAATGCCAATGAACAGTTCTCC. This gives the protein CASSLNANEQFS.

The count of this clonotype is one. This may be a read error: a much more frequent sequence differs by one nucleotide. The V call is TRBV7-3, the J call TRBJ2-1, with a tentative D call TRBD2 (5 bases). CDR3 length: 14 amino acids. Germline lookup yields CDR1 SGHTA and CDR2 FQGTGA. CDR3 coding DNA: TGTCCCAGCAGCTTAGGTACTAGACTGGATGAGCAGTTCTTC. It is translated as CPSSLGTRLDEQFF.

The genes are TRBV29-1 and TRBJ2-7; no reliable D call. The CDR3 runs to 16 residues. The germline gives CDR1 SQVTM, CDR2 ANQGSEA. Trimming stripped 7 bases from V and 2 bases from J, with 24 bases between. The CDR3 protein is CSAMAPGNGTPYEQYF. The CDR3, as DNA: TGCAGCGCCATGGCACCTGGGAACGGCACTCCCTACGAGCAGTACTTC.

Note on this clonotype: Because it lacks the conserved phenylalanine or tryptophan at the end, this CDR3 is likely a read error. This chain links TRBV20-1 with TRBJ2-1, with 9 bases that match TRBD2. The CDR3 extends over 20 amino acids. The J segment lost 0 bases and the V segment lost 0 bases, leaving 15 bases of the junction unmatched. Germline values: CDR1 DFQATT, CDR2 SNEGSKA (reference sequence). CDR3 residues: CSARDLGGGRDLLSYNEQFL. CDR3 sequence (DNA): TGCAGTGCTAGAGATCTAGGGGGCGGGAGGGACCTACTCTCCTACAATGAGCAGTTCTTA.

CDR3 in amino acids: CASSYEGGKETQYF. For the CDR3, the DNA is TGTGCCAGCAGCTACGAAGGGGGCAAGGAAACCCAGTACTTC. The rearrangement uses TRBV6-5 and TRBJ2-5; TRBD1 matches at 7 bases. Trimming removed 6 bases from V and 8 bases from J; junction bases left unmatched: 12. Germline V gene lookup returns CDR1 MNHEY and CDR2 SVGAGI. The CDR3 is 14 amino acids.

A word on this clonotype: A read error may produce the germline difference seen at one junction end. The genes are TRBV6-4 and TRBJ2-5, with D possibly TRBD2 on 5 matching bases. Germline V lookup: CDR1 MRHNA, CDR2 SNTAGT. This CDR3 region has 15 residues. For the CDR3, the DNA is TGTTCCAGCACCCTGAGCTTCCCGACCGGAGGGACCCAGTACTTC. This translates into CSSTLSFPTGGTQYF.

This clonotype showed up just a few times. Germline and junction disagree at one end, which may indicate a read error. The V gene is TRBV7-2, the J gene TRBJ2-7, with 9 bases that match TRBD1. Germline loops: CDR1 SGHTA, CDR2 FQGNSA. The CDR3 has 15 amino acids. The DNA of the CDR3 is TGTGCCAGCAGCCGATCCGGGACAGGGCGACGAGAGCAGTATTTC. Translation gives CASSRSGTGRREQYF.

The chain uses TRBV9 and TRBJ2-5; 9 bases are shared with TRBD1. V shed 7 bases, J shed 4 bases, and the junction held 8 bases outside the gene matches. Per germline, CDR1 SGDLS and CDR2 YYNGEE. This CDR3 contains 14 residues. Written as DNA, the CDR3 is TGTGCCAGCTGCATACAGGGGGCCAGAGAGACCCAGTACTTC. Its translation is CASCIQGARETQYF.

With regard to this clonotype: At one of its ends the junction is not consistent with the germline gene, which may arise from a read error. The V and J genes are TRBV5-6 and TRBJ2-7; D uncertain. The CDR3 spans 13 residues. Germline CDR1 is SGHDT and CDR2 is YYEEEE. The CDR3 nucleotides read TGTGCCAGCAGCTACCGGGCTCCCTACGTGCAGTACTTC. Amino acid sequence: CASSYRAPYVQYF.

As concerns this clonotype: A junction end diverges from the germline sequence, so it may reflect a read error. The chain combines TRBV5-4 with TRBJ2-5; D gene ambiguous. This CDR3 region has 12 residues. Germline V gives CDR1 SGHNT, CDR2 YYREEE (reference sequence). CDR3: CASSTDQETQCF. In nucleotides, the CDR3 is TGTGCCAGTAGTACGGACCAAGAGACCCAGTGCTTC.

With respect to this clonotype: The conserved final phenylalanine or tryptophan is absent from the CDR3, which likely points to a read error. This sequence joins TRBV11-1 and TRBJ2-4; 7 nucleotides line up with TRBD2. Germline CDR1 and CDR2: SGHAT and FQDESV (reference sequence). J gave up 2 bases and V 6 bases, and 13 bases lay outside the gene matches. This CDR3 has 17 amino acids. CDR3 DNA: TGTGCCAGCAGATTTCCCGGGGCTAGCGGCACCAAAAACATTCAGTACTTA. Amino acid sequence: CASRFPGASGTKNIQYL.

Points on this clonotype: At one boundary the junction diverges from the germline segment, which might be a read error. The V and J genes are TRBV6-6 and TRBJ1-1; D not certain. Looked up from germline, CDR1 is MNHNY and CDR2 is SVGAGI (reference sequence). The CDR3 runs to 14 residues. The CDR3 sequence: CASQNTEMKTDAFF. CDR3 in DNA: TGTGCTAGCCAAAACACAGAGATGAAGACTGACGCTTTCTTT.

About this clonotype: Mismatch with germline at one junction end may stem from a read error. The chain carries TRBV12-3 or TRBV12-4 and TRBJ2-7; a weak D match, TRBD2 (5 bases). This CDR3 has 11 residues. The CDR3 reads CTSSRGSEQYF. The CDR3 bases are TGTACCAGCAGTCGGGGTTCCGAGCAGTACTTC.

This clonotype has just one count. The junction departs from germline at one end; a sequencing error may be responsible. This rearrangement joins TRBV6-2 or TRBV6-3 to TRBJ2-5, with a weak D call TRBD2 (6 bases). This CDR3 is 11 amino acids long. From germline, CDR1 is MNHEY and CDR2 SVGEGT. As DNA, the CDR3 is TGCGCCAGCAGCTCGGGGGAGACCGAGTACTTC. It is translated as CASSSGETEYF.

Comment on this clonotype: One end of the junction fails to match germline, which may point to a read error. The chain links TRBV12-3 or TRBV12-4 to TRBJ2-2, with a possible D match to TRBD2 (5 bases). The CDR3 covers 13 residues. In nucleotides, the CDR3 is TGTGCCAGCAGTTTGCTGGCGGCCGGGGAGCTGATTTTT. Translated, it gives CASSLLAAGELIF.

The table lists this clonotype with many counts. The chain links TRBV25-1 to TRBJ2-2; TRBD1 is a possible D gene (6 bases). V was clipped by 11 bases and J by 6 bases, with 13 bases between them. Germline CDR1 is MGHDK and CDR2 is SYGVNS. The CDR3 contains 12 residues. The CDR3 coding sequence is TGTGCCTGTGGGGGCAGAGCCGGGGAGCTGTTTTTT. This translates into CACGGRAGELFF.

This clonotype was recorded once. The junction and the germline gene differ at one end; a read error may be behind it. This chain joins TRBV6-1 and TRBJ2-3, with a possible D match to TRBD2 (6 bases). This CDR3 is 15 amino acids long. CDR1 MNHNS and CDR2 SASEGT come from the germline V gene. CDR3 residues: CASSESSSEADTLYF. As DNA, the CDR3 is TGTGCCAGCAGTGAATCGTCTAGCGAGGCGGATACGCTGTATTTT.

Worth noting for this clonotype: The CDR3 end shows no conserved phenylalanine or tryptophan, and so a read error is likely. This chain connects TRBV5-1 to TRBJ2-5, with 8 bases aligning to TRBD2. J was trimmed by 3 bases and V by 2 bases; bases with no gene match: 6. This CDR3 is 15 amino acids long. Germline V gives CDR1 SGHRS, CDR2 YFSETQ. The chain's CDR3 is CASSLSGSVEETQYS. The DNA of the CDR3 is TGCGCCAGCAGCTTAAGCGGGAGCGTGGAAGAGACCCAGTACTCC.

This clonotype was counted at least ten times. Here the CDR3 omits its conserved ending phenylalanine or tryptophan, so a read error is the likely source. In DNA form, the CDR3 reads TGTGCCTGGAGTGTACAGGGGTTCGCCGGGGAGCTGTTTTTA. This codes for CAWSVQGFAGELFL. The V and J genes are TRBV30 and TRBJ2-2; 7 nucleotides align to TRBD1. This CDR3 is 14 amino acids long. Looked up from germline, CDR1 is GTSNPN and CDR2 is SVGIG (reference sequence). V dropped 0 bases and J dropped 6; count of bases not matched to a gene: 4.